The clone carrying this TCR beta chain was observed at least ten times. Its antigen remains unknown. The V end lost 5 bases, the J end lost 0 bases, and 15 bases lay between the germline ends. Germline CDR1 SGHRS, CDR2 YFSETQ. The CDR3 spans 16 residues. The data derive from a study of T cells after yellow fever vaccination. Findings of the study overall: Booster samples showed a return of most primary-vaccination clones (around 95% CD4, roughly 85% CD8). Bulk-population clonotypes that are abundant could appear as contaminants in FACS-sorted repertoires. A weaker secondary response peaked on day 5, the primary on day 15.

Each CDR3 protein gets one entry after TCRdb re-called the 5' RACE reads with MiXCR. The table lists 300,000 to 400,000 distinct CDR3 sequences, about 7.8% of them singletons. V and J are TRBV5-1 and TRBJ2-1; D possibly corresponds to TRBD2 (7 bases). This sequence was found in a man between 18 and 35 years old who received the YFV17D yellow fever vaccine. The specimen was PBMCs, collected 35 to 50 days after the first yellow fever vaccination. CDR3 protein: CASSPRGASSYNEQFF. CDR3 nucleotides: TGCGCCAGCAGTCCCCGGGGGGCCAGCTCCTACAATGAGCAGTTCTTC.